This T cell receptor beta chain was observed in a study of T cell responses to AZD1222 COVID-19 vaccine. Findings of the study overall: Researchers took repertoire samples only after the peak T cell response had come.

Only one count was recorded for this clone. The antigen is undetermined. The CDR3 runs 14 residues. V dropped 0 bases and J dropped 4 bases, with 8 bases sitting between them. In germline, CDR1 is SGHTS, CDR2 YDEGEE. Clones were read by immunoSEQ multiplex PCR, and TCRdb kept only the in-frame ones, dropping some. Of 130,000 or so clones in the sample, around 87% were seen once. Here the sequenced sample was peripheral blood, taken on day 0 of AZD1222 vaccination. The rearrangement joins TRBV5-8 to TRBJ1-3; D not certain. The receptor comes from an adult in good health. As DNA, the CDR3 is TGTGCCAGCAGCTTGGATCTGGGAGGAAACACCATATATTTT. It specifies CASSLDLGGNTIYF.